The 15 T cell receptor beta chains in this list originate from one sample, sequenced in a study of T-cell reconstitution after alpha-beta-depleted transplantation in children. Using unique molecular identifiers, the investigators prepared the TCRbeta library. TCRdb analysed the PCR reads with MiXCR anew, one entry per CDR3 protein. The sample lists approximately 640,000 distinct CDR3 sequences, approximately 15% occurring once. This specimen consisted of PBMCs from the stem cell graft donor, obtained from the stem cell graft. Receptors were obtained from a human donor who donated a stem cell graft to a child with acute myeloid leukemia.

This clonotype occurred a few times. This chain uses TRBV29-1 with TRBJ2-2; maybe TRBD1 (5 bases). CDR1 and CDR2 from the germline V gene are SQVTM and ANQGSEA. This CDR3 region has 14 residues. V was shortened by 6 bases and J by 0 bases, with 11 bases between the two germline ends. In DNA, the CDR3 is TGCAGCGTGTCCCGGACAACGAACACCGGGGAGCTGTTTTTT. Amino acids: CSVSRTTNTGELFF.

This clonotype was picked up many times. The rearrangement links TRBV12-3 or TRBV12-4 to TRBJ1-1; possibly TRBD1 for D (5 bases). V was clipped by 8 bases and J by 1 base, with 11 bases between them. The CDR3 has 13 residues. The CDR3 reads CASLRRANTEAFF. The CDR3 bases are TGTGCCAGCTTGCGCAGGGCGAACACTGAAGCTTTCTTT.

This clonotype was counted ten times or more. This rearrangement joins TRBV20-1 to TRBJ2-1, with D possibly called TRBD1 or TRBD2 (5 bases each). This CDR3 comprises 13 residues. Trimming removed 6 bases from V and 7 bases from J, with 16 bases in between. Germline-derived CDR1 and CDR2 are DFQATT and SNEGSKA (reference sequence). CDR3 nucleotides: TGCAGTGCCCCTCGGGACGGTGGGAATGAGCAGTTCTTC. Residues: CSAPRDGGNEQFF.

This clonotype was seen repeatedly, ten times or more. This chain uses TRBV20-1 with TRBJ1-1; 7 nucleotides match TRBD1. Germline CDR1 and CDR2: DFQATT and SNEGSKA (reference sequence). The CDR3 covers 15 residues. V gave up 1 base and J gave up 1 base; unmatched junction bases: 6. The CDR3 sequence is CSARAPRGRNTEAFF. CDR3 in DNA: TGCAGTGCTAGAGCCCCTAGGGGGCGGAACACTGAAGCTTTCTTT.

The J gene is TRBJ2-3, the V gene TRBV24-1; perhaps TRBD1 as D (5 bases). V was clipped by 1 base and J by 5 bases, with 12 bases between them. In germline, CDR1 is KGHDR, CDR2 SFDVKD. CDR3 length: 15 amino acids. The CDR3 protein is CATSDLRQGIDTQYF. The CDR3 region has the DNA TGTGCCACCAGTGATTTAAGGCAGGGAATAGATACGCAGTATTTT.

This clonotype has at least ten counts. This sequence joins TRBV27 and TRBJ1-2; 10 bases agree with TRBD1. This CDR3 has 13 amino acids. V lost 6 bases and J lost 7; bases outside the gene matches: 5. Germline values: CDR1 MNHEY, CDR2 SMNVEV (reference sequence). This CDR3 reads CASSRDRGGGYTF. CDR3 sequence (DNA): TGTGCCAGCAGCCGGGACAGGGGCGGTGGCTACACCTTC.

The table lists this clonotype with many counts. V is TRBV5-5 and J is TRBJ2-3; 7 bases align to TRBD1. The V and J ends lost 1 base and 4 bases, in that order; junction bases with no gene match: 12. The CDR3 length is 17 residues. Per the germline V gene, CDR1 is SGHKS and CDR2 is YYEKEE (reference sequence). CDR3 in amino acids: CASSLRPGQTRADTQYF. CDR3 DNA sequence: TGTGCCAGCAGCTTGCGGCCGGGACAGACCCGCGCAGATACGCAGTATTTT.

As to this clonotype: A much larger clone lies a single base off, so this may be a read error. This chain uses TRBV5-1 with TRBJ2-1, with unresolved D. Germline V CDR1 and CDR2: SGHRS, YFSETQ. The CDR3 totals 16 residues. The CDR3 loop reads CASSRRPLRPWNEEFF. For the CDR3, the DNA is TGCGCCAGCAGTAGAAGGCCCCTACGACCATGGAATGAGGAGTTCTTC.

This clonotype has ten or more counts. The rearrangement links TRBV29-1 to TRBJ2-5; D gene uncertain. Trimming cost V 6 bases and J 5 bases, with 7 bases left between them. Germline CDR1 SQVTM, CDR2 ANQGSEA. This CDR3 spans 10 amino acids. CDR3 region: CSVGDETQYF. In DNA, the CDR3 is TGCAGCGTCGGTGATGAGACCCAGTACTTC.

The V and J genes are TRBV12-3 or TRBV12-4 and TRBJ1-2, with 7 bases aligning to TRBD1. V shed 5 bases and J 8 bases; nucleotides not matched to a gene: 8. CDR3 length: 13 residues. CDR3 sequence reads: CASSPNRGSGYTF. In nucleotides, the CDR3 is TGTGCCAGCAGTCCTAACAGGGGAAGCGGCTACACCTTC.

Worth noting for this clonotype: A single base separates this from a much larger clone, so it may be a read error. J is TRBJ2-7 and V is TRBV20-1, with a possible D match to TRBD1 (5 bases). Germline V lookup: CDR1 DFQATT, CDR2 SNEGSKA (reference sequence). Trimming took 1 base from V and 3 from J, leaving 10 bases between them. The CDR3 has 13 amino acids. The CDR3 here is CSARVGLDYEQYV. The CDR3 region has the DNA TGCAGTGCTAGAGTGGGGCTAGACTACGAGCAGTACGTC.

This clonotype was picked up many times. The chain links TRBV20-1 to TRBJ1-4; 7 positions match TRBD1. CDR1 DFQATT and CDR2 SNEGSKA come from the germline V gene (reference sequence). The CDR3 is 13 amino acids. V shed 5 bases and J 5 bases; nucleotides not matched to a gene: 5. The CDR3 DNA follows: TGCAGTGCTCACAGGGGCCCCAATGAAAAACTGTTTTTT. As protein: CSAHRGPNEKLFF.

The count of this clonotype is one. This chain joins TRBV29-1 and TRBJ2-3; TRBD2 aligns across 8 bases. Germline V CDR1 and CDR2: SQVTM, ANQGSEA. The CDR3 spans 15 residues. With 3 bases clipped from V and 0 bases from J, the junction kept 5 bases outside the gene matches. DNA for the CDR3: TGCAGCGTTGACTACGGGGGGGGTAGCACAGATACGCAGTATTTT. It is translated as CSVDYGGGSTDTQYF.

This clonotype showed up just a few times. The chain carries TRBV20-1 and TRBJ2-5, with D unclear. V lost 6 bases, J lost 2 bases, and 10 bases lay in between. Germline CDR1 and CDR2: DFQATT and SNEGSKA (reference sequence). The CDR3 is 12 amino acids. The CDR3 here is CSALGNQETQYF. The CDR3 nucleotides read TGCAGTGCCCTAGGAAATCAAGAGACCCAGTACTTC.

This clonotype was found many times. The J gene is TRBJ1-3, the V gene TRBV12-3 or TRBV12-4; D call uncertain. The CDR3 runs to 17 residues. Between the trimmed V and J ends, which lost 4 bases and 6 bases, there was a span of 22 bases. This CDR3 reads CASSSSLRFSTENTIYF. The CDR3 coding sequence is TGTGCCAGCAGTTCTAGCCTACGGTTTAGTACGGAAAACACCATATATTTT.